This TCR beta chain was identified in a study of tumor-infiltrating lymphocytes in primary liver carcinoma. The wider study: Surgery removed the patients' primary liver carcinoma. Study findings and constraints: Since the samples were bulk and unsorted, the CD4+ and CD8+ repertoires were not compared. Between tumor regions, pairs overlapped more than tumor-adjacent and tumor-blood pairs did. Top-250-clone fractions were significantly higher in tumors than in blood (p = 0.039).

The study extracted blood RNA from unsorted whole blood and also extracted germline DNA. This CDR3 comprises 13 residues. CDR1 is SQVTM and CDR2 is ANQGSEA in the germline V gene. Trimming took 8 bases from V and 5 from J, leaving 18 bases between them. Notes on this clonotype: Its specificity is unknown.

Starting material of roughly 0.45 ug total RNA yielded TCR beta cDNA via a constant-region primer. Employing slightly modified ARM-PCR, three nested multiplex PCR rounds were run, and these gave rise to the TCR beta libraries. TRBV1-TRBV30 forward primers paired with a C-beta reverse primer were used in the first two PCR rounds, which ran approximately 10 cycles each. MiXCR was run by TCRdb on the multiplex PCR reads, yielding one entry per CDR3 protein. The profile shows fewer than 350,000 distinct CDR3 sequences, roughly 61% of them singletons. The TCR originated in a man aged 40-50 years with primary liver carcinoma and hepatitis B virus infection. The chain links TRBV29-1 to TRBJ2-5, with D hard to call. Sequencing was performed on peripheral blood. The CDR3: CSNGRLPAETQYF. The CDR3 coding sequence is TGCAGCAATGGCCGGTTACCGGCTGAGACCCAGTACTTC.